This TCR beta chain was found in a study of cytomegalovirus exposure and HLA in healthy donors. PCR involved 60 Vbeta and 13 Jbeta primers. TCRdb keeps only in-frame clones here, not all; method: immunoSEQ multiplex PCR. The repertoire holds roughly 110,000 clones, about three quarters seen once, with roughly 7.8% in the top ten. Study-wide findings and caveats: Beyond CMV serostatus, there was no information to go on about immune exposure.

The CDR3 is 13 amino acids. J lost 6 bases, V lost 6 bases, and 8 bases had no gene match. Germline V gene lookup returns CDR1 SEHNR and CDR2 FQNEAQ (reference sequence). Comment on this clone: Its specificity is unknown.

The source material was PBMCs. The rearrangement joins TRBV7-9 to TRBJ2-7, with 7 bases matching TRBD2. This receptor was obtained from a man aged 25 to 40 in good health and CMV-seronegative. CDR3 bases: TGTGCCAGCAGATCAACGGGGGGAGGCGAGCAGTACTTC. Translation gives CASRSTGGGEQYF.